These 12 T cell receptor beta chains were all obtained from the same sample, sequenced in a study of CD8+ T cells in alopecia areata. Sequencing templates came from extracted RNA that was reverse transcribed into cDNA. Produced via immunoSEQ multiplex PCR; TCRdb's table is partial and in-frame only. In the table there are about 250,000 clones, 45% to 70% of which are singletons. Stated treatment: oral pan-JAK inhibitor, 5-10 mg twice daily. This sample comprised CD4+ T cells sorted from blood, obtained around week 54, from a patient treated with tofacitinib. These receptor sequences come from a human donor with alopecia areata.

The rearrangement uses TRBV29-1 and TRBJ2-5; no definite D call. V dropped 5 bases and J dropped 1 base, with 11 bases sitting between them. This CDR3 contains 13 residues. CDR1 is SQVTM and CDR2 is ANQGSEA in the germline V gene. The CDR3: CSVSPVGQETQYF. CDR3 DNA: TGCAGCGTTTCCCCGGTGGGCCAAGAGACCCAGTACTTC.

The chain couples TRBV7-8 to TRBJ2-4; 7 nucleotides match TRBD2. CDR1 and CDR2 (germline): SGHVS, FQNEAQ. V shed 1 base, J shed 7 bases, and the junction held 7 bases outside the gene matches. CDR3 length: 15 residues. CDR3 nucleotides: TGTGCCAGCAGCTTAGGAGTCCGGGGAGGGAACATTCAGTACTTC. Translating gives CASSLGVRGGNIQYF.

In its sample, this clone was seen a few times. The chain links TRBV5-4 to TRBJ2-1; no firm D call. Germline CDR1 SGHNT, CDR2 YYREEE (reference sequence). The V end was cut by 2 bases, the J end by 11 bases, with 20 bases between. The CDR3 length is 15 residues. CDR3 in DNA: TGTGCCAGCAGCTTCGCTGTTGCACGCTACGAGAAGCAGTTCTTC. Its protein is CASSFAVARYEKQFF.

This clone was detected only a few times. V and J are TRBV2 and TRBJ2-6; D is unresolved. V lost 7 bases, J lost 4 bases, and 17 bases lay in between. The CDR3 totals 16 residues. CDR1 is SNHLY and CDR2 is FYNNEI in the germline V gene. The CDR3 bases are TGTGCCAGCATTCGAGGCCTCTCGACAGGGGCCAACGTCCTGACTTTC. It codes for CASIRGLSTGANVLTF.

The chain employs TRBV2 and TRBJ1-6; D ambiguous. V dropped 0 bases and J dropped 8 bases, with 8 bases sitting between them. Germline-derived CDR1 and CDR2 are SNHLY and FYNNEI. The CDR3 extends over 14 amino acids. The CDR3, as DNA: TGTGCCAGCAGTGAAGCGGAGAACGATTCACCCCTCCACTTT. It specifies CASSEAENDSPLHF.

The chain combines TRBV4-1 with TRBJ1-5; 7 nucleotides align to TRBD1. The CDR3 length is 15 residues. CDR1 and CDR2 from the germline V gene are MGHRA and YSYEKL. Germline trimming cut 2 bases from V and 5 bases from J; bases unmatched to any gene: 6. CDR3 in amino acids: CASSQSQGGDQPQHF. The CDR3 nucleotides are TGCGCCAGCAGCCAAAGCCAGGGGGGGGATCAGCCCCAGCATTTT.

This chain links TRBV7-9 with TRBJ2-5; the D is unclear. The germline gives CDR1 SEHNR, CDR2 FQNEAQ (reference sequence). Deletions cut 6 bases from V and 2 bases from J, with 7 bases between. The CDR3 is 12 amino acids. The CDR3 loop reads CASRSLQETQYF. The CDR3 DNA sequence: TGTGCCAGCAGGTCCCTACAAGAGACCCAGTACTTC.

This clone has just one count. The CDR3 DNA follows: TGTGCCAGCAGCTATCTTGGCCGCGGGCAAGAGACCCAGTACTTC. This translates into CASSYLGRGQETQYF. V is TRBV5-6 and J is TRBJ2-5, with TRBD2 as a possible D gene (5 bases). The V gene lost 3 bases and the J gene lost 2 bases, with 14 bases spanning the gap. Germline V gives CDR1 SGHDT, CDR2 YYEEEE. This CDR3 is 15 amino acids long.

The chain joins TRBV30 to TRBJ2-1, with TRBD1 matching over 7 bases. Germline CDR1 GTSNPN, CDR2 SVGIG (reference sequence). The CDR3 has 12 amino acids. The V gene end was trimmed by 4 bases and the J gene end by 7 bases; junction bases not matched to a gene: 4. CDR3 DNA sequence: TGTGCCTGGACCAGGGGGAGTAATGAGCAGTTCTTC. Its translation is CAWTRGSNEQFF.

The chain uses TRBV6-6 and TRBJ2-2; 8 bases map to TRBD1. Germline CDR1 is MNHNY and CDR2 is SVGAGI (reference sequence). This CDR3 has 14 amino acids. Germline trimming cut 2 bases from V and 8 bases from J; bases unmatched to any gene: 4. The CDR3 spells CASSYLDRAGELFF. The CDR3 coding sequence is TGTGCCAGCAGTTACCTGGACAGGGCAGGGGAGCTGTTTTTT.

V usage is TRBV7-8 and J usage is TRBJ2-7, with 9 bases matching TRBD1. With V trimmed by 4 bases and J by 2 bases, 6 bases remained unmatched. The CDR3 covers 15 residues. Germline V lookup: CDR1 SGHVS, CDR2 FQNEAQ. In nucleotides, the CDR3 is TGTGCCAGCAGCTCCGGACAGGGGACTACCTACGAGCAGTACTTC. This codes for CASSSGQGTTYEQYF.

The CDR3 loop is CASSSLAGGYEQYF. In nucleotides, the CDR3 is TGTGCCAGCAGCTCACTAGCGGGGGGGTACGAGCAGTACTTC. This chain links TRBV7-2 with TRBJ2-5; TRBD2 aligns across 13 bases. The J call may be wrong; the DNA end is better matched by TRBJ2-7. The CDR3 runs to 14 residues. The germline gives CDR1 SGHTA, CDR2 FQGNSA.